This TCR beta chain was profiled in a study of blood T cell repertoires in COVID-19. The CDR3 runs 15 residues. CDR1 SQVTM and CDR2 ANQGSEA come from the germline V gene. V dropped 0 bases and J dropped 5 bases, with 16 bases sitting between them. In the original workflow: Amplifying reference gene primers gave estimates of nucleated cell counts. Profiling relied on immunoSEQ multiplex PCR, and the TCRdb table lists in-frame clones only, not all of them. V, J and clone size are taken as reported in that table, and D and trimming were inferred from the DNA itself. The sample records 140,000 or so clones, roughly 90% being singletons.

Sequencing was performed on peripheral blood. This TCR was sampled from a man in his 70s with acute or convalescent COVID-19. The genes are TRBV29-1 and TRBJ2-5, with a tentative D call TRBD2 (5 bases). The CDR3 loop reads CSVEDGRTFEETQYF. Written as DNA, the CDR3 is TGCAGCGTTGAAGATGGACGGACTTTTGAGGAGACCCAGTACTTC.